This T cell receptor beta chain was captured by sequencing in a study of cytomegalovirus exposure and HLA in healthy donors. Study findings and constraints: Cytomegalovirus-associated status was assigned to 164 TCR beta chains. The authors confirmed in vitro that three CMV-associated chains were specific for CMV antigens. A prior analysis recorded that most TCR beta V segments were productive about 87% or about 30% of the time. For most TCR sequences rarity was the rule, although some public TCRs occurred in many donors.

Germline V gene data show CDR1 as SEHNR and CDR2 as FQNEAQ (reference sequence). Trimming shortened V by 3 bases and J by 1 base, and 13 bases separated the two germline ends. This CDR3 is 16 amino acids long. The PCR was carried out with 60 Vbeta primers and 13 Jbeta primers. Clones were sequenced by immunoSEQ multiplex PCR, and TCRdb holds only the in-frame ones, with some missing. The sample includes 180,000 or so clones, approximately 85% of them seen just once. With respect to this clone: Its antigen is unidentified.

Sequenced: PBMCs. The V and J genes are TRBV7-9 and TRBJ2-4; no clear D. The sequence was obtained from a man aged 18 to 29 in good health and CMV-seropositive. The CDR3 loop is CASSFEAVRAKNIQYF. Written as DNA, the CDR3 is TGTGCCAGCAGCTTTGAGGCCGTAAGGGCCAAAAACATTCAGTACTTC.